This section outlines one TCR beta chain sequence together with its context. No antigen is known for it. TCRdb's table, derived via immunoSEQ multiplex PCR, lists solely in-frame clones and lacks some. The top ten clones hold around 0.26% of a sample with roughly 120,000 clones, roughly 89% of them seen once. The sample belongs to a study of OX40 agonist ivuxolimab in advanced cancers. Whole-study results and caveats: In CD8+ T cells, expanded clones were on average more numerous than in CD4+. Antigen specificity of clonally expanded peripheral T cells was not established.

Germline lookup yields CDR1 SGHDT and CDR2 YYEEEE. Trimming removed 0 bases from V and 5 bases from J, with 14 bases in between. This CDR3 spans 16 amino acids. This rearrangement joins TRBV5-6 to TRBJ2-2; D gene uncertain. The sequenced sample was CD4+ or CD8+ T cells sorted from blood, obtained in a trial of the OX40 agonist ivuxolimab. The receptor's source is an adult with an advanced solid tumor such as melanoma, head and neck, liver or kidney cancer. CDR3 amino acids: CASSLVTGPQTGELFF. CDR3 sequence (DNA): TGTGCCAGCAGCTTGGTCACGGGTCCACAAACCGGGGAGCTGTTTTTT.